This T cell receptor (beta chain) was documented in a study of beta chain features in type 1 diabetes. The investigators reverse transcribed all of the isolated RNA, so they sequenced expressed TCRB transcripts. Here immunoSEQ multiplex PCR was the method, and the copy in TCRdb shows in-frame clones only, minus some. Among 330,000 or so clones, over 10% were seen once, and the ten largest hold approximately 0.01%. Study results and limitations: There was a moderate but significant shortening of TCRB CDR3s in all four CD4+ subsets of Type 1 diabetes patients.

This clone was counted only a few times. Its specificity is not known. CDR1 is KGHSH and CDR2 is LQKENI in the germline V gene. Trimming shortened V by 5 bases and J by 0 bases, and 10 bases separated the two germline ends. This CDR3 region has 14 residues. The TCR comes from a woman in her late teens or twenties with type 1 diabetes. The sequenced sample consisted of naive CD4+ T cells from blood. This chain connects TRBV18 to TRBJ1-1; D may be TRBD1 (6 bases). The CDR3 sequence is CASSFDRLNTEAFF. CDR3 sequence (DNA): TGTGCCAGCTCATTTGACAGGCTGAACACTGAAGCTTTCTTT.